The source of this T cell receptor beta chain is a study of shared T cell receptors in the human thymus. Generated by immunoSEQ multiplex PCR, the TCRdb table keeps only in-frame clones and is missing some. The sample yields approximately 580,000 clones, 75% to 80% seen once. CDR1 and CDR2 from the germline V gene are SNHLY and FYNNEI. The CDR3 spans 14 residues. V lost 10 bases and J lost 0, with 15 bases in between. This clone occurred once. The sample also formed part of further work on human thymus T cells. Per that study: Thymic tissue was derived from resections collected during corrective heart surgery.

The clonotype originates from a boy in the first two years of life with a congenital heart defect. Source material: thymocytes. The chain uses TRBV2 and TRBJ1-2; possible D gene TRBD1, 5 bases. CDR3 in DNA: TGTGCCACCACCAGGGCGGTTACTAACTATGGCTACACCTTC. Amino acid sequence: CATTRAVTNYGYTF. Looking up the rest from reference TRBV2 and TRBJ1-2 gives the full variable domain: EPEVTQTPSHQVTQMGQEVILRCVPISNHLYFYWYRQILGQKVEFLVSFYNNEISEKSEIFDDQFSVERPDGSNFTLKIRSTKLEDSAMYFCATTRAVTNYGYTFGSGTRLTVV.